A single sample gave rise to the 26 T cell receptor beta chains below, sequenced in a study of vaccination and CD4 T cells after COVID-19 (dated by TCRdb to 2021 to 2024). Library preparation was by PCR. TCRdb lists the instrument as Illumina iSeq 100. TCRdb reanalyzed the raw reads on its own, using fastp at Q25 for trimming and MiXCR for clone calling, and kept in-frame beta chains. Rows with a matching CDR3 protein are joined into one entry that keeps the most common DNA and genes. This sample holds about 18,000 distinct CDR3 sequences; less than 80% were observed only once. The ten biggest clones cover approximately 0.93% of the sample. Sequenced material: CD4+ T cells from blood, taken before SARS-CoV-2 vaccination. These TCRs come from a human donor who had recovered from COVID-19.

The chain joins TRBV7-8 to TRBJ2-7, with 12 bases matching TRBD2. Germline V gene sequence: CDR1 SGHVS, CDR2 FQNEAQ. This CDR3 spans 16 amino acids. V shed 1 base, J shed 6 bases, and the junction held 7 bases outside the gene matches. Here the CDR3 DNA reads TGTGCCAGCAGCTTAGGACTAGCGGGAGTACTTCGCGAGCAGTACTTC. Translating it yields CASSLGLAGVLREQYF.

The chain recombines TRBV20-1 with TRBJ1-5, with D unclear. This CDR3 has 13 residues. Trimming took 2 bases from V and 0 from J, leaving 5 bases between them. Per the germline V gene, CDR1 is DFQATT and CDR2 is SNEGSKA (reference sequence). CDR3 sequence (DNA): TGCAGTGCTAGACAGTATAGCAATCAGCCCCAGCATTTT. Translating it yields CSARQYSNQPQHF.

V is TRBV24-1 and J is TRBJ2-7, with D uncertain. The length of the CDR3 is 16 residues. Trimming left V 7 bases short and J 2 bases short, with 20 bases between. The germline V gene has CDR1 KGHDR and CDR2 SFDVKD. The CDR3 protein is CATRPKPRSLAYEQYF. The CDR3 nucleotides are TGTGCCACCAGGCCCAAACCCCGGTCCCTGGCCTACGAGCAGTACTTC.

The rearrangement joins TRBV11-2 to TRBJ2-5; 8 bases are shared with TRBD1. Germline CDR1 SGHAT, CDR2 FQNNGV. CDR3 length: 13 amino acids. Trimming took 5 bases from V and 5 from J; bases not matched to a gene: 4. The CDR3 is CASSADRAETQYF. CDR3 DNA sequence: TGTGCCAGCAGCGCGGACAGGGCCGAGACCCAGTACTTC.

The chain employs TRBV7-8 and TRBJ2-7; D possibly corresponds to TRBD2 (6 bases). The V gene's germline CDR1 is SGHVS and CDR2 FQNEAQ. The CDR3 extends over 15 amino acids. The V gene lost 3 bases and the J gene lost 5 bases, with 17 bases spanning the gap. The CDR3 reads CASSFLTGVKNEQYF. The CDR3 DNA reads as TGTGCCAGCAGCTTTTTGACGGGAGTTAAAAACGAGCAGTACTTC.

The chain recombines TRBV20-1 with TRBJ2-3; D uncertain. V lost 7 bases and J lost 5, with 25 bases in between. Germline loops: CDR1 DFQATT, CDR2 SNEGSKA (reference sequence). There are 16 residues in the CDR3. The CDR3 nucleotides are TGCAGTGGAGAATCCCAGTTTGGTTCATATCGAGATACGCAGTATTTT. Translated, it gives CSGESQFGSYRDTQYF.

V and J are TRBV19 and TRBJ1-4; 8 nucleotides match TRBD1. Germline-derived CDR1 and CDR2 are LNHDA and SQIVND (reference sequence). V dropped 5 bases and J dropped 5; count of bases not matched to a gene: 7. The CDR3 runs to 15 residues. The CDR3, as DNA: TGTGCCAGTAGTGTCAGGGGGCACGGGAATGAAAAACTGTTTTTT. It is translated as CASSVRGHGNEKLFF.

The chain is built from TRBV7-6 and TRBJ2-3, with TRBD1 matching 8 bases. The V segment lost 5 bases and the J segment 5 bases; nucleotides outside the gene matches: 3. Germline V lookup: CDR1 SGHVS, CDR2 FNYEAQ. The CDR3 runs 13 residues. The CDR3 bases are TGTGCCAGCAGCACTGACAGGGGAGATACGCAGTATTTT. Its protein product is CASSTDRGDTQYF.

This chain joins TRBV7-6 and TRBJ2-5; TRBD1 is a possible D gene (5 bases). Trimming pared 0 bases from V and 1 base from J, leaving 6 bases between. This CDR3 has 14 amino acids. Germline lookup yields CDR1 SGHVS and CDR2 FNYEAQ. The CDR3 DNA reads TGTGCCAGCAGCTTAGCCACAGGCCAAGAGACCCAGTACTTC. This codes for CASSLATGQETQYF. Together with reference TRBV7-6 and TRBJ2-5, the CDR3 gives the full variable domain: GAGVSQSPRYKVTKRGQDVALRCDPISGHVSLYWYRQALGQGPEFLTYFNYEAQQDKSGLPNDRFSAERPEGSISTLTIQRTEQRDSAMYRCASSLATGQETQYFGPGTRLLVL.

The chain employs TRBV7-9 and TRBJ1-5; possibly TRBD1 for D (5 bases). CDR1 and CDR2 (germline): SEHNR, FQNEAQ (reference sequence). The CDR3 runs 17 residues. V gave up 1 base and J gave up 2 bases, with 15 bases separating them. CDR3 region: CASSLGVGGRGNQPQHF. CDR3 DNA sequence: TGTGCCAGCAGCTTAGGGGTGGGTGGCAGGGGCAATCAGCCCCAGCATTTT.

The chain has TRBV19 and TRBJ1-1; TRBD1 agrees at 7 bases. Germline V gene lookup returns CDR1 LNHDA and CDR2 SQIVND (reference sequence). The CDR3 is 16 amino acids. After removal of 5 bases from V and 0 bases from J, the junction contained 9 bases not matched to a gene. The CDR3 nucleotides are TGTGCCAGTAGTGTAGGGGGCGGAGGTATGAACACTGAAGCTTTCTTT. Protein sequence: CASSVGGGGMNTEAFF.

CDR3 sequence (DNA): TGTGCCATCAGTGAGACCACAGATACGCAGTATTTT. Translation: CAISETTDTQYF. The V gene is TRBV10-3, the J gene TRBJ2-3; no firm D call. The germline CDR1 and CDR2 sequences are ENHRY and SYGVKD. The CDR3 sequence is 12 residues long. V was clipped by 2 bases and J by 2 bases, with 2 bases between them.

In this sample, this clonotype turned up once. The chain joins TRBV28 to TRBJ1-6; TRBD1 aligns across 9 bases. The CDR3 is 16 residues long. V lost 5 bases and J lost 3; bases outside the gene matches: 5. CDR1 and CDR2 from the germline V gene are MDHEN and SYDVKM. CDR3 DNA sequence: TGTGCCAGCAGTCCTCCGGGACAGGGCTATAATTCACCCCTCCACTTT. Its translation is CASSPPGQGYNSPLHF.

The V and J genes are TRBV19 and TRBJ1-5; D is unresolved. Trimming removed 3 bases at V and 0 bases at J, with 9 bases between. The germline CDR1 and CDR2 sequences are LNHDA and SQIVND (reference sequence). The CDR3 length is 15 residues. CDR3 sequence reads: CASSIRSNSNQPQHF. The CDR3 DNA reads TGTGCCAGTAGTATTAGGTCAAATAGCAATCAGCCCCAGCATTTT.

CDR3 protein: CASSTQGLNTGELFF. CDR3 nucleotide sequence: TGTGCCAGCAGCACTCAGGGACTGAACACCGGGGAGCTGTTTTTT. J is TRBJ2-2 and V is TRBV6-1; maybe TRBD2 (6 bases). V shed 6 bases and J shed 1 base, with 12 bases lying between them. CDR1 and CDR2 from the germline V gene are MNHNS and SASEGT. The CDR3 runs to 15 residues.

This clonotype was observed a few times. The chain combines TRBV19 with TRBJ2-3; D unclear. The CDR3 is made up of 14 amino acids. V was pared by 5 bases and J by 4 bases, with 13 bases between. Germline assignment: CDR1 LNHDA and CDR2 SQIVND (reference sequence). The CDR3 DNA follows: TGTGCCAGTAGTCAGCCCTCCGCCGCAGATACGCAGTATTTT. Amino acids: CASSQPSAADTQYF.

The rearrangement links TRBV18 to TRBJ1-1; a weak D match, TRBD1 (5 bases). The CDR3 runs to 16 residues. Germline values: CDR1 KGHSH, CDR2 LQKENI. V gave up 2 bases and J gave up 5 bases, with 18 bases separating them. CDR3 sequence (DNA): TGTGCCAGCTCACCAACAATCCTCCAGGGAGGGACTGAAGCTTTCTTT. This translates into CASSPTILQGGTEAFF.

For this clonotype: The junction and the germline gene differ at one end; a read error may be behind it. The V and J genes are TRBV24-1 and TRBJ1-5; tentative D call: TRBD1 (5 bases). CDR1 and CDR2 from the germline V gene are KGHDR and SFDVKD. CDR3 length: 15 residues. CDR3 bases: TGTGCCGCCAGTGTCGGGGGTTATAGCAATCAGCCCCAGCATTTT. It yields the protein CAASVGGYSNQPQHF.

This chain connects TRBV2 to TRBJ2-1; 9 nucleotides match TRBD2. Looked up from germline, CDR1 is SNHLY and CDR2 is FYNNEI. Trimming took 0 bases from V and 6 from J; bases not matched to a gene: 9. The CDR3 is 17 amino acids. DNA for the CDR3: TGTGCCAGCAGTGAAGCGCTGGGTAGCGGGAGAGGCAATGAGCAGTTCTTC. Translation gives CASSEALGSGRGNEQFF.

The gene calls are TRBV6-2 or TRBV6-3 and TRBJ2-1; D call uncertain. Germline lookup yields CDR1 MNHEY and CDR2 SVGEGT. With 6 bases removed from V and 8 bases from J, the gap between germline ends came to 8 bases. This CDR3 comprises 11 residues. The CDR3 DNA sequence: TGTGCCAGCAGCCGTCTGTATGAGCAGTTCTTC. This translates into CASSRLYEQFF.

The J gene is TRBJ1-1, the V gene TRBV6-1; the D is unclear. Per the germline V gene, CDR1 is MNHNS and CDR2 is SASEGT. The V and J ends lost 6 bases and 7 bases respectively, with 9 bases between them. CDR3 length equals 11 residues. For the CDR3, the DNA is TGTGCCAGCAGCCACGGCCATGAAGCTTTCTTT. Translated, it gives CASSHGHEAFF.

V is TRBV2 and J is TRBJ1-6; 11 nucleotides line up with TRBD1. Per the germline V gene, CDR1 is SNHLY and CDR2 is FYNNEI. The CDR3 covers 16 residues. V lost 1 base to trimming and J lost 9 bases; unmatched junction nucleotides: 5. CDR3 nucleotides: TGTGCCAGCAGTGAAGAAGGTGGGACAGGGGGTTCACCCCTCCACTTT. Translation: CASSEEGGTGGSPLHF.

In regard to this clonotype: Sequence at one end of the junction differs from germline and may be a read error. V usage is TRBV7-9 and J usage is TRBJ2-3; no reliable D call. CDR1 and CDR2 (germline): SEHNR, FQNEAQ (reference sequence). CDR3 size: 16 residues. The CDR3 sequence: CASSLVVDGATDTQYF. In nucleotides, the CDR3 is TGCGCCAGCAGCTTAGTGGTCGACGGTGCCACAGATACGCAGTATTTT.

V and J are TRBV7-8 and TRBJ2-3, with a weak D call TRBD1 (5 bases). Trimming removed 1 base at V and 3 bases at J, with 14 bases between. The CDR3 has 16 amino acids. The germline V gene encodes CDR1 SGHVS and CDR2 FQNEAQ. CDR3 in amino acids: CASSLGAGRTTDTQYF. CDR3 in DNA: TGTGCCAGCAGCTTAGGGGCAGGGCGTACAACAGATACGCAGTATTTT.

The V and J genes are TRBV20-1 and TRBJ1-5, with a weak D call TRBD1 (5 bases). The V and J ends lost 3 bases and 7 bases respectively, with 13 bases between them. Germline V gives CDR1 DFQATT, CDR2 SNEGSKA (reference sequence). The CDR3 loop spans 13 amino acids. This chain's CDR3 is CSARGRVGQPQHF. CDR3 coding DNA: TGCAGTGCTAGGGGCAGGGTTGGGCAGCCCCAGCATTTT.

This chain connects TRBV7-2 to TRBJ1-2; the D is unclear. Germline V CDR1 and CDR2: SGHTA, FQGNSA. The CDR3 contains 13 residues. V was pared by 4 bases and J by 6 bases, with 12 bases between. The CDR3 DNA sequence: TGTGCCAGCAGCTCCAGGAGGCTACATGGCTACACCTTC. Its protein is CASSSRRLHGYTF.